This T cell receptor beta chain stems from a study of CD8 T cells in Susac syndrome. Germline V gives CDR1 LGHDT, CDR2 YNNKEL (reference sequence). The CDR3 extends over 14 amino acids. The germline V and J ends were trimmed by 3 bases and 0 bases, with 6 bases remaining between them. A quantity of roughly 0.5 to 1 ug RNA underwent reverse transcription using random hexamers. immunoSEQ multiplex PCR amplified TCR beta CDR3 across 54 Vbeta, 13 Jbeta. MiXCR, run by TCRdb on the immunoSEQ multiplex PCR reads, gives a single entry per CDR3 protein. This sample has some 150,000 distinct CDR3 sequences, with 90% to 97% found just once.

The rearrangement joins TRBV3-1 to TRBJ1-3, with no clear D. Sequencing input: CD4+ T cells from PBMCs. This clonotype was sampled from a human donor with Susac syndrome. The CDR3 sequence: CASSQGFSGNTIYF. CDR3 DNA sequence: TGTGCCAGCAGCCAGGGGTTCTCTGGAAACACCATATATTTT. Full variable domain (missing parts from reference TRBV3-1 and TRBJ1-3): DTAVSQTPKYLVTQMGNDKSIKCEQNLGHDTMYWYKQDSKKFLKIMFSYNNKELIINETVPNRFSPKSPDKAHLNLHINSLELGDSAVYFCASSQGFSGNTIYFGEGSWLTVV.